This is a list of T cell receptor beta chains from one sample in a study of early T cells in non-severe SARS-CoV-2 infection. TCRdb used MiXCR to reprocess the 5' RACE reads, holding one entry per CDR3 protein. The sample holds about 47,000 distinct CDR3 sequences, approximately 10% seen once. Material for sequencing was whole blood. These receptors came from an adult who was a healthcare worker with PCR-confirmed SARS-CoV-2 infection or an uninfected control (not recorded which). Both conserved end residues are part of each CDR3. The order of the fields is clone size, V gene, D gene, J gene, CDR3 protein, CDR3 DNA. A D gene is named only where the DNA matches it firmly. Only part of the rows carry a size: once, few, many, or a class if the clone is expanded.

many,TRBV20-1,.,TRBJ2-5,CSAQEPGEKTQYF,TGCAGTGCCCAAGAGCCCGGGGAGAAGACCCAGTACTTC
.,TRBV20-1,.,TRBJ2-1,CSARDLMKGLTYNEQFF,TGCAGTGCTAGAGATCTCATGAAGGGCCTCACCTACAATGAGCAGTTCTTC
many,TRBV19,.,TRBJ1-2,CASSDGVFVYGYTF,TGTGCCAGTAGTGATGGGGTTTTCGTCTATGGCTACACCTTC
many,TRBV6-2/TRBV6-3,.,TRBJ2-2,CASSRTDTGELFF,TGTGCCAGCAGTAGGACAGACACCGGGGAGCTGTTTTTT
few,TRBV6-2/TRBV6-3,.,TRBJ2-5,CASSYLQTQYF,TGTGCCAGCAGTTACCTTCAGACCCAGTACTTC
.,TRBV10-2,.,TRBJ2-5,CASSEKGISGETQYF,TGCGCCAGCAGTGAGAAGGGAATTTCCGGGGAGACCCAGTACTTC
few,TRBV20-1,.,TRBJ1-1,CSASKVSVNTEAFF,TGCAGTGCTAGCAAGGTGTCAGTGAACACTGAAGCTTTCTTT
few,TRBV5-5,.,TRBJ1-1,CASSLDRPDTEAFF,TGTGCCAGCAGCTTGGACAGGCCCGACACTGAAGCTTTCTTT
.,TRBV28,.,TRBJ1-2,CASTSGRVNGYTF,TGTGCCAGCACCTCCGGCAGGGTGAATGGCTACACCTTC
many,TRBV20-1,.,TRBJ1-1,CSASRTSGGNTEAFF,TGCAGTGCTAGCCGGACGTCCGGGGGAAACACTGAAGCTTTCTTT
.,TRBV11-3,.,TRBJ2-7,CASSLAHGIGYEQYF,TGTGCCAGCAGCTTAGCCCACGGGATTGGCTACGAGCAGTACTTC
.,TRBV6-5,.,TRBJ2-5,CASSHQGFGQETQYF,TGTGCCAGCAGTCATCAAGGCTTCGGACAAGAGACCCAGTACTTC
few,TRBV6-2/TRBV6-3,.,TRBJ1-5,CASSFFGTGGKPQHF,TGTGCCAGCAGTTTCTTCGGGACCGGTGGCAAGCCCCAGCATTTT
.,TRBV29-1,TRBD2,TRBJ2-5,CSLRLAGETQYF,TGCAGCTTAAGACTAGCGGGGGAGACCCAGTACTTC
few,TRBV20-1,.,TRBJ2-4,CSAKLGVNIQYF,TGCAGTGCAAAACTAGGGGTTAACATTCAGTACTTC
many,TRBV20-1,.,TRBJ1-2,CSAYGRGEGYTF,TGCAGTGCCTACGGCAGGGGTGAAGGCTACACCTTC
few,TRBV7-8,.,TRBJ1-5,CASSLGGGMSNQPQHF,TGTGCCAGCAGCTTAGGGGGAGGGATGAGCAATCAGCCCCAGCATTTT
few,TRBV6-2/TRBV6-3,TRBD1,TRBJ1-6,CASNQGTGPSSPLHF,TGTGCCAGCAATCAGGGGACAGGACCTTCTTCACCCCTCCACTTT
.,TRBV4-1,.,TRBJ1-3,CASSQDTGNTIYF,TGCGCCAGCAGCCAAGATACCGGTAACACCATATATTTT
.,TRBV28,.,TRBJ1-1,CASSPVPIRAFF,TGTGCCAGCAGTCCAGTACCCATTCGAGCTTTCTTT
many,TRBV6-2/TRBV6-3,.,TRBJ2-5,CASSYTEETQYF,TGTGCCAGCAGTTACACCGAAGAGACCCAGTACTTC
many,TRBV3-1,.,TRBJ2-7,CASSQVPLSSYEQYF,TGTGCCAGCAGTCAAGTACCCCTGAGCTCCTACGAGCAGTACTTC
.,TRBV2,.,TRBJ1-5,CVSSTGSNQPQHF,TGTGTCAGCAGTACAGGGAGCAATCAGCCCCAGCATTTT
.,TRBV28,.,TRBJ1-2,CASSLEGSYGYTF,TGTGCCAGCAGTTTAGAGGGCAGCTATGGCTACACCTTC
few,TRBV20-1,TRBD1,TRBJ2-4,CSASTNTDRNF,TGCAGTGCTTCAACCAATACGGACAGGAACTTC
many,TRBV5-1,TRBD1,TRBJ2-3,CASSLEGGQDTQYF,TGCGCCAGCAGCTTGGAAGGGGGCCAAGATACGCAGTATTTT
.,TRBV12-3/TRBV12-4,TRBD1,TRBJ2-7,CASSQVGGRVYEQYF,TGTGCCAGCAGCCAAGTAGGGGGCAGGGTCTACGAGCAGTACTTC
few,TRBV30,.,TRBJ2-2,CAWSNLVEELFF,TGTGCCTGGAGTAATCTGGTGGAGGAGCTGTTTTTT
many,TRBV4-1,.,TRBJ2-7,CASSQAQGYEQYF,TGCGCCAGCAGCCAGGCCCAGGGCTACGAGCAGTACTTC
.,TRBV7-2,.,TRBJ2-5,CASSLDSPGSQYF,TGTGCCAGCAGCTTAGACAGCCCAGGGTCCCAGTACTTC
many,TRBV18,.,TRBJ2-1,CASSPEENSEQFF,TGTGCCAGCTCACCAGAGGAGAATAGTGAGCAGTTCTTC
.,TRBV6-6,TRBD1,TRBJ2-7,CASSSPGQGSYEQYF,TGTGCCAGCAGTTCGCCGGGACAGGGCTCCTACGAGCAGTACTTC
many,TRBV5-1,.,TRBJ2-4,CASRETGTVKNIQYF,TGCGCCAGCAGGGAAACAGGGACGGTCAAAAACATTCAGTACTTC
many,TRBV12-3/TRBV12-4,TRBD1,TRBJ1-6,CASRPGAGGSSPLHF,TGTGCCAGCAGACCCGGGGCAGGGGGGAGTTCACCCCTCCACTTT
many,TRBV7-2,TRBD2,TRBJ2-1,CASSPHQRGTYNEQFF,TGTGCCAGCAGCCCTCATCAGCGGGGAACATACAATGAGCAGTTCTTC
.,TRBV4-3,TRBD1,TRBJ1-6,CASSQNPPGGNSPLHF,TGCGCCAGCAGCCAAAACCCCCCAGGGGGCAATTCACCCCTCCACTTT
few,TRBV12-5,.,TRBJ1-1,CASGLLNKTDPVMNTEAFF,TGTGCTAGTGGTTTGTTAAATAAGACTGACCCAGTTATGAACACTGAAGCTTTCTTT
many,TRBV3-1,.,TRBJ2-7,CASSRGTFYEQYF,TGTGCCAGCAGCCGGGGGACTTTCTACGAGCAGTACTTC
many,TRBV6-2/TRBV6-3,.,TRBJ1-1,CASSYSKGRNTEVFF,TGTGCCAGCAGTTACTCGAAGGGAAGGAACACTGAAGTTTTCTTT
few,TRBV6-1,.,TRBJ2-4,CASRRGQNIQYF,TGTGCCAGCAGAAGGGGCCAAAACATTCAGTACTTC
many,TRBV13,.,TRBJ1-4,CASSRGGLREKLFF,TGTGCCAGCAGCCGAGGGGGACTCCGTGAAAAACTGTTTTTT
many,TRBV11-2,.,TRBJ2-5,CASSLGQYPQETQYF,TGTGCCAGCAGCTTAGGCCAATACCCTCAAGAGACCCAGTACTTC
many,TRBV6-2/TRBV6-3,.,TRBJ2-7,CASSYSLGRRDEQYF,TGTGCCAGCAGTTACTCCCTGGGCCGGAGAGACGAGCAGTACTTC
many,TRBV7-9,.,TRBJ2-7,CASSLVDRYEQYF,TGTGCCAGCAGCCTCGTCGACAGATACGAGCAGTACTTC
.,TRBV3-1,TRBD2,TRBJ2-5,CASSQAGLAVQETQYF,TGTGCCAGCAGCCAAGCCGGACTAGCGGTCCAAGAGACCCAGTACTTC
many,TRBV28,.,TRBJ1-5,CASSLSPTEPQHF,TGTGCCAGCAGTTTATCTCCGACTGAGCCCCAGCATTTT
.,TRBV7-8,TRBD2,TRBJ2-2,CASSSPGRGGWNTGELFF,TGTGCCAGCAGCTCTCCGGGTCGGGGGGGCTGGAACACCGGGGAGCTGTTTTTT
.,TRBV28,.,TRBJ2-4,CASSSGSLAKNIQYF,TGTGCCAGCAGTTCGGGATCCCTAGCCAAAAACATTCAGTACTTC
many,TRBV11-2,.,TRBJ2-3,CASSLDGFGGRPWDTQYF,TGTGCCAGCAGCTTAGATGGTTTTGGAGGGAGGCCATGGGATACGCAGTATTTT
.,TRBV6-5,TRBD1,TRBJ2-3,CASSSWGRQGADTQYF,TGTGCCAGCAGTTCATGGGGCCGCCAGGGGGCGGATACGCAGTATTTT
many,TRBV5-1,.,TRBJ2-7,CARGSGVLCYEQYF,TGCGCCAGGGGGAGTGGGGTCCTCTGCTACGAGCAGTACTTC
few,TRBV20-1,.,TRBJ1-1,CSAPHLGTEAFF,TGCAGTGCTCCTCACCTGGGCACTGAAGCTTTCTTT
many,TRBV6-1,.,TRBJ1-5,CASSEGGNQPQHF,TGTGCCAGCAGTGAAGGGGGCAATCAGCCCCAGCATTTT
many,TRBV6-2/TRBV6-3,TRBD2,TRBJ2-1,CAIKRTTSGGSYAEQFF,TGTGCCATCAAACGCACGACTAGCGGGGGGAGCTACGCTGAGCAGTTCTTC